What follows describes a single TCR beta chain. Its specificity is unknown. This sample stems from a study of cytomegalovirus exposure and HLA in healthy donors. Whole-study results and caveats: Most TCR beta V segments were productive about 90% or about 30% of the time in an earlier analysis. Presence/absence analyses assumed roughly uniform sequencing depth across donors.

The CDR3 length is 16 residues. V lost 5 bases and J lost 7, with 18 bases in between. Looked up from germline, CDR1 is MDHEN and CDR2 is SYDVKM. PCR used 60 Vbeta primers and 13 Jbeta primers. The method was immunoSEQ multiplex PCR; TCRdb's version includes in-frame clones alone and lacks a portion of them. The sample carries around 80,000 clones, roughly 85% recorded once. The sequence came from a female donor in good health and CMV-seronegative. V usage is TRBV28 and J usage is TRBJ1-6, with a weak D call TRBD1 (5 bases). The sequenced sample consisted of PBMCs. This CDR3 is CASSTSGQGINSPLHF. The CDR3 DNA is TGTGCCAGCAGTACGTCCGGGCAGGGAATAAATTCACCCCTCCACTTT.